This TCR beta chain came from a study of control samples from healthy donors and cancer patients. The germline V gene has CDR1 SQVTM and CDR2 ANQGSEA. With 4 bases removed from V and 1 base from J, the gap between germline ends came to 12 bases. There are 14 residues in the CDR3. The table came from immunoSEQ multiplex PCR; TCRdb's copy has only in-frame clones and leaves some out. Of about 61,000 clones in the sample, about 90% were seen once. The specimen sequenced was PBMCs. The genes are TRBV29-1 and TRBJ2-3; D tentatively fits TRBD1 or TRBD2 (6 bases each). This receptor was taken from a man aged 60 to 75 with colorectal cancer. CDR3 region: CSVGGRGGTDTQYF. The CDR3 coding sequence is TGCAGCGTTGGGGGGCGCGGGGGCACAGATACGCAGTATTTT.